What follows is one T cell receptor beta chain and its context. Its antigen remains unidentified. This record comes from a study of cytomegalovirus exposure and HLA in healthy donors. Primers: 60 Vbeta forward and 13 Jbeta reverse. Repertoires were generated with immunoSEQ multiplex PCR, while TCRdb's copy carries only in-frame clones and drops some. The sample data list around 30,000 clones. CDR1 and CDR2 (germline): MDHEN, SYDVKM. This CDR3 has 16 residues. V trimming: 5 bases; J trimming: 6 bases; junction bases outside the gene matches: 13. General observations from the study: There were some public TCRs occurring in many donors, but most TCR sequences were rare.

This receptor was taken from a man younger than 45 in good health and CMV-seronegative. The chain carries TRBV28 and TRBJ2-7, with 10 nucleotides matching TRBD1. Input material: PBMCs. As DNA, the CDR3 is TGTGCCAGCAGTCCCGGGACAGGGGCATCCCACGGCGAGCAGTACTTC. It specifies CASSPGTGASHGEQYF.